This T cell receptor (beta chain) derives from a study of blood T cell repertoires in COVID-19 (TCRdb year 2020). About the full investigation: Samples from collaborators originated in the United States, Italy and Spain and spanned both the acute and convalescent phases of COVID-19. The repertoires were released in a freely available public database intended as a resource for research on the immune response to SARS-CoV-2. The prospective study material was composed of cDNA or gDNA derived from T cells, B-cell-depleted T cells, or PBMCs. The dataset comprised deeply sampled blood TCRbeta repertoires from subjects exposed to, actively infected with, or recovered from COVID-19. The samples were drawn from two sources: the first 160 participants of the ongoing ImmuneRACE study, and 1,200 or so subjects contributed by 6 global collaborators. Nearly every sample came with metadata listing a de-identified subject ID, COVID-19 status, age in years and sex. Where HLA class I and class II types were available, the types were taken from metadata supplied by the sample provider, not from assay-based typing.

TCRbeta CDR3 regions were amplified from genomic DNA using the immunoSEQ Assay, a bias-controlled multiplex PCR. The authors' analysis ran thus. The number of nucleated cells in each sample was estimated from the amplification of reference gene primers within the assay. Sequence reads were collapsed and filtered to measure the absolute abundance of every unique TCRbeta CDR3 rearrangement. For each sample, productive Simpson clonality was calculated by taking the square root of Simpson's diversity index across productive rearrangements. In TCRdb, the immuneACCESS table is reduced to in-frame sequences with V and J assigned. These tables do not hold every clone; where another copy was compared, an unresolved V gene accounts for under half, and the others remain unexplained. D and trimming were read from the DNA, whereas the V and J calls and clone size are those reported in that table. The sample records about 150,000 clones, 75% to 90% of which are singletons. 4% of the sample comes from the top ten.

Participants in the prospective study were enrolled through a virtual design, were aged roughly 18 to 95 years, and lived in fewer than 30 United States geographic areas. In the prospective study, cohorts were assigned on the basis of participant-reported clinical history obtained from a screening survey and a study questionnaire. Exposed participants had been in contact with someone with a PCR-confirmed or clinician-diagnosed COVID-19 case within 2 weeks of study entry. Each participant in the prospective study had whole blood, serum and a nasopharyngeal or oropharyngeal swab collected by mobile phlebotomists. Participants in the prospective study had the option to provide additional blood draws and questionnaires over a 2-month period. Prospective study blood samples were shipped either frozen or at room temperature before DNA extraction. What the work shows at the level of the full study, not this receptor alone: How much clinical and demographic metadata was included differed by source and by participant, and the metadata was provided uncurated.

For this chain, trimming is 5 bases at the V end and 3 bases at the J end, and the number of junction bases without a gene match is 12. CDR3 length: 16 amino acids, cysteine to phenylalanine. Solely the CDR3 DNA is kept, with 48 bases framed from the first base. As encoded in the germline V gene, CDR1 is SGHTA while CDR2 is FQGNSA. Points on this clone: Its antigen is still unknown. No base quality information exists; no much larger clone differs at one position.

The receptor comes from a woman aged 40 to 55 who had been exposed to COVID-19. The rearranged segments are TRBV7-2 and TRBJ1-2; 7 bases in the junction line up with TRBD1. What was sequenced was PBMCs or T cells enriched from blood (not recorded which). Here is the DNA: TGTGCCAGCAGCCCCCAAGGGATGGGACAGCACTATGGCTACACCTTC. This gives the protein CASSPQGMGQHYGYTF.